The text below deals with one T cell receptor beta chain. These data originate in a study of follicular helper T cells after annual influenza vaccination. V lost 10 bases to trimming and J lost 1 base, with 13 bases between them. This CDR3 is built from 14 residues. Germline assignment: CDR1 LNHDA and CDR2 SQIVND (reference sequence). The time point was: 2015-2016 season, pre-vaccination. Assay: immunoSEQ multiplex PCR; the TCRdb copy retains only in-frame clones and omits some. The table shows some 10,000 clones, with over 70% occurring only once. The J gene is TRBJ2-2, the V gene TRBV19, with unresolved D. The input for sequencing was CXCR5+ CD38- circulating T follicular helper cells from blood, taken on the day of influenza vaccination. Subset specified: circulating Tfh, non-naive CD4+CXCR5+PD-1+ (ICOS+CD38+ or ICOS-CD38-). The TCR was taken from an adult who received the influenza vaccine. This CDR3 is CATTSGLNTGELFF. CDR3 DNA sequence: TGTGCCACTACTTCCGGGCTGAACACCGGGGAGCTGTTTTTT.